This entry lists 5 T cell receptor beta chains sequenced from one sample in a study of blood T cell repertoires in COVID-19 (TCRdb year 2020). Library preparation used the immunoSEQ multiplex PCR assay. This immuneACCESS table, as held by TCRdb, lists in-frame sequences with V and J called but not all clones. Of the missing ones, under half trace to an unresolved V gene in checked studies; the others have no known cause. The sample data list 130,000 or so clones, and approximately 86% of these were observed just once. Of the sample, over 8% falls within the top ten clones. Sample: peripheral blood. The origin of the receptors is a woman in her sixties or seventies with acute or convalescent COVID-19.

The chain employs TRBV11-2 and TRBJ2-7, with 10 bases fitting TRBD1. CDR1 SGHAT and CDR2 FQNNGV come from the germline V gene. This CDR3 contains 15 residues. Trimming removed 3 bases from V and 7 bases from J; junction bases left unmatched: 9. The CDR3 sequence is CASSFKGQGRREQYF. The CDR3 DNA sequence: TGTGCCAGCAGCTTTAAGGGACAGGGGCGTCGGGAGCAGTACTTC.

This chain uses TRBV4-1 with TRBJ1-1, with D possibly matching TRBD1 (6 bases). Per the germline V gene, CDR1 is MGHRA and CDR2 is YSYEKL. The CDR3 runs to 14 residues. V was trimmed by 5 bases and J by 1 base, leaving 11 bases between them. As DNA, the CDR3 is TGCGCCAGCAGCGCGGACAGCCCGAACACTGAAGCTTTCTTT. This sequence encodes CASSADSPNTEAFF.

The rearrangement joins TRBV6-5 to TRBJ1-1; D is perhaps TRBD1 (6 bases). The germline V gene encodes CDR1 MNHEY and CDR2 SVGAGI. The CDR3 is made up of 14 amino acids. V lost 6 bases and J 3 bases, leaving 14 bases between the germline ends. This CDR3 is CASSGGLRDTEAFF. For the CDR3, the DNA is TGTGCCAGCAGCGGGGGGCTAAGGGACACTGAAGCTTTCTTT.

This chain links TRBV14 with TRBJ2-4; 11 bases fit TRBD1. This CDR3 comprises 20 residues. V trimming: 3 bases; J trimming: 0 bases; junction bases outside the gene matches: 13. CDR1 SGHDN and CDR2 FVKESK come from the germline V gene. The CDR3 sequence is CASSHPGQGAQGRAKNIQYF. CDR3 DNA sequence: TGTGCCAGCAGCCACCCCGGACAGGGGGCGCAGGGGCGAGCCAAAAACATTCAGTACTTC.

The V call is TRBV5-1, the J call TRBJ2-2; 11 nucleotides agree with TRBD2. J lost 3 bases, V lost 5 bases, and 6 bases had no gene match. Germline V gene lookup returns CDR1 SGHRS and CDR2 YFSETQ. CDR3 length equals 16 residues. The CDR3 reads CASRPSSGGYTGELFF. In DNA, the CDR3 is TGCGCCAGCAGGCCGTCTAGCGGGGGGTACACCGGGGAGCTGTTTTTT.